A selection of T cell receptor beta chains follows, all from one sample in a study of cytomegalovirus exposure and HLA in healthy donors. TCRdb's copy holds only in-frame clones and misses some; the assay was immunoSEQ multiplex PCR. The data show 130,000 or so clones, with about 82% seen just once and 5.3% held by the top ten. Sequenced material: PBMCs. These receptors were obtained from a man younger than 45 in good health and CMV-seronegative. The CDR3 runs from the conserved cysteine through the conserved F or W. Each record gives: clone size, D gene, V gene, J gene, CDR3 DNA, CDR3 protein. The D gene is left open where the match is weak. A row's size may be missing; if present it is once, few, many or a size class.

>NA|TRBD1|TRBV5-1|TRBJ1-2
TGCGCCAGCAGCCTTGGACAGGGAGAGAGGCTTGGCTACACCTTC
CASSLGQGERLGYTF
>NA|NA|TRBV7-9|TRBJ2-7
TGTGCCAGCAGCCCCGGTGGGGCCGAGCAGTACTTC
CASSPGGAEQYF
>NA|NA|TRBV6-4|TRBJ2-1
TGTGCCAGCAGTGACTACGGTAGCGAGGGTGAGCAGTTCTTC
CASSDYGSEGEQFF
>NA|TRBD2|TRBV28|TRBJ2-7
TGTGCCAGCAGTTCACCGGGACTAGCGGGGGTAAGGGAGCAGTACTTC
CASSSPGLAGVREQYF
>NA|TRBD2|TRBV5-1|TRBJ2-1
TGCGCCAGCAGCTTGGTGGGGGGGAATGAGCAGTTCTTC
CASSLVGGNEQFF
>NA|NA|TRBV30|TRBJ2-7
TGTGCCTGGAGTGGAGGCGACTCCTACGAGCAGTACTTC
CAWSGGDSYEQYF
>NA|NA|TRBV14|TRBJ2-3
TGTGCCAGCAGCCAAGATTCCAACACAGATACGCAGTATTTT
CASSQDSNTDTQYF
>NA|TRBD1|TRBV6-6|TRBJ2-7
TGTGCCAGCAGAGACCCGACAGGGCCGCCCTACGAGCAGTACTTC
CASRDPTGPPYEQYF
>few|NA|TRBV7-2|TRBJ1-5
TGTGCCAGCAGCTTGGGAGTCAATCAGCCCCAGCATTTT
CASSLGVNQPQHF
>NA|NA|TRBV2|TRBJ1-6
TGTGCCAGCAGTGAAGCGCGGTTCCAGGGGCCGGATTCACCCCTCCACTTT
CASSEARFQGPDSPLHF
>NA|TRBD2|TRBV10-3|TRBJ2-5
TGTGCCATCAGTGCCAGGCTAGCGGGGGAGACGAACCAAGAGACCCAGTACTTC
CAISARLAGETNQETQYF
>NA|TRBD2|TRBV27|TRBJ2-3
TGTGCCAGCAGTTCGCCGGGACTAGCGGGATCAGAGTATTTT
CASSSPGLAGSEYF
>NA|NA|TRBV6-5|TRBJ1-6
TGTGCCAGCACCAGAGCACAGACATATAATTCCCCCCTCCACTTT
CASTRAQTYNSPLHF
>NA|NA|TRBV6-6|TRBJ2-2
TGTGCCAGCAGTGCGGGACCGGCCTCGGGGATGTTGTTTTTT
CASSAGPASGMLFF
>NA|NA|TRBV20-1|TRBJ2-1
TGCAGTGCTAGAGACGACAATGAGCAGTTCTTC
CSARDDNEQFF
>NA|TRBD1|TRBV15|TRBJ2-7
TGTGCCACCAGCCGATATGAAGGGACAGGTATCTACGAGCAGTACTTC
CATSRYEGTGIYEQYF
>once|NA|TRBV4-1|TRBJ1-4
TGCGCCAGCAGCCAGGTGCCGGGACTCTGGGAAAAACTGTTTTTT
CASSQVPGLWEKLFF
>NA|TRBD1|TRBV5-6|TRBJ1-2
TGTGCCAGCAGCCCTGGACAGGCCTATGGCTACACCTTC
CASSPGQAYGYTF
>NA|NA|TRBV28|TRBJ1-5
TGTGCCAGCAGCACCCGGGGGCCCCAGCATTTT
CASSTRGPQHF
>NA|NA|TRBV28|TRBJ1-2
TGTGCCAGCAGTACCAGGACAGAGTTCTATGGCTACACCTTC
CASSTRTEFYGYTF
>NA|NA|TRBV27|TRBJ2-1
TGTGCCAGCAGTTTGCTTGGGGGGACCCACTCCTACAATGAGCAGTTCTTC
CASSLLGGTHSYNEQFF
>NA|TRBD1|TRBV7-2|TRBJ2-2
TGTGCCAGCAGCCGGGACAGGAACACCGGGGAGCTGTTTTTT
CASSRDRNTGELFF
>NA|NA|TRBV7-2|TRBJ2-1
TGTGCCAGCAGCCCTAGGGGTCTGTCTCACAATGAGCAGTTCTTC
CASSPRGLSHNEQFF
>NA|TRBD2|TRBV7-3|TRBJ2-5
TGTGCCAGCAGCGTTAGCGGGAGTGAGACCCAGTACTTC
CASSVSGSETQYF
>NA|NA|TRBV4-3|TRBJ2-5
TGCGCCAGCAGCCAAGAAAGTCCGGACAGAGAAGAGACCCAGTACTTC
CASSQESPDREETQYF
>NA|TRBD1|TRBV18|TRBJ1-5
TGTGCCAGCTCGCCAGGACAGGCCGCTAATCAGCCCCAGCATTTT
CASSPGQAANQPQHF
>once|NA|TRBV4-2|TRBJ2-5
TGTGCCAGCAGCCAAGGGGCGGATAGCGGAGGCCAAGAGACCCAGTACTTC
CASSQGADSGGQETQYF
>NA|NA|TRBV6-5|TRBJ2-5
TGTGCCAGCAGTATGGCAGTCCAAGAGACCCAGTACTTC
CASSMAVQETQYF
>NA|NA|TRBV30|TRBJ2-1
TGTGCCTCGCTAGGGGGAGTGGGCAATGAGCAGTTCTTC
CASLGGVGNEQFF
>few|TRBD2|TRBV28|TRBJ2-2
TGTGCCAGCAGTTACCCGGGACTAGCGGGACCCGGGGAGCTGTTTTTT
CASSYPGLAGPGELFF
>NA|TRBD1|TRBV29-1|TRBJ1-1
TGCAGCGGGCGGACAGGGGCCACTGAAGCTTTCTTT
CSGRTGATEAFF
>NA|NA|TRBV5-1|TRBJ1-2
TGCGCCAGCAGCTCTGACAGATTCGATGGCTACACCTTC
CASSSDRFDGYTF
>once|NA|TRBV7-2|TRBJ2-7
TGTGCCAGCAGCCCCCATTGGCTTAAGGGACGGGAGCGCTACGAGCAGTACTTC
CASSPHWLKGRERYEQYF
>NA|NA|TRBV5-1|TRBJ1-6
TGCGCCAGCAGGGAGGGATCCGCCAATTCACCCCTCCACTTT
CASREGSANSPLHF
>NA|NA|TRBV10-3|TRBJ1-1
TGTGCCATCAGTGAAACCGGACAGAACACTGAAGCTTTCTTT
CAISETGQNTEAFF
>NA|TRBD1|TRBV28|TRBJ1-2
TGTGCCAGCAGTTTAGGGGACAGGGCCTATGGCTACACCTTC
CASSLGDRAYGYTF
>few|TRBD1|TRBV6-6|TRBJ2-7
TGTGCCAGCAGTCGCGGACAGGGGTATTCCTACGAGCAGTACTTC
CASSRGQGYSYEQYF
>NA|NA|TRBV4-3|TRBJ1-1
TGCGCCAGCAGCCAAGAAGGGGGGGCGAGGGCTGAAGCTTTCTTT
CASSQEGGARAEAFF
>once|TRBD2|TRBV4-1|TRBJ2-5
TGCGCCAGCAGCCAACCAATAGCGGGAGCGAACCAAGAGACCCAGTACTTC
CASSQPIAGANQETQYF
>NA|NA|TRBV28|TRBJ1-5
TGTGCCAGCAGTTTACCGACAGTTAAATGGGATCAGCCCCAGCATTTT
CASSLPTVKWDQPQHF
>NA|TRBD1|TRBV6-1|TRBJ2-5
TGTGCCAGCAGTGTCAACAGGGGGCTAGGAGAGACCCAGTACTTC
CASSVNRGLGETQYF
>NA|NA|TRBV19|TRBJ2-7
TGTGCCAGTTATGCGTTTAGCGAGCAGTACTTC
CASYAFSEQYF
>NA|NA|TRBV2|TRBJ2-1
TGTGCCAGCAAAATTGTACGGGGGTTAAATGAGCAGTTCTTC
CASKIVRGLNEQFF
>NA|NA|TRBV13|TRBJ1-6
TGTGCCAGCAGCCTCCGGGGGGACGATAATTCACCCCTCCACTTT
CASSLRGDDNSPLHF
>NA|TRBD2|TRBV4-1|TRBJ2-7
TGCGCCAGCAGCCAAGGTGCTGTAGCGGGAACCTACGAGCAGTACTTC
CASSQGAVAGTYEQYF
>NA|NA|TRBV2|TRBJ1-3
TGTGCCAGCATGGCGGACAGAGAATCTGGAAACACCATATATTTT
CASMADRESGNTIYF
>NA|TRBD2|TRBV2|TRBJ2-7
TGTGCCAGCAGTGAAGCCAGCGGGGCAATGTACGAGCAGTACTTC
CASSEASGAMYEQYF
>NA|TRBD1|TRBV5-1|TRBJ1-2
TGCGCCAGCAGCATTACAGGGGGGACTGATGGCTACACCTTC
CASSITGGTDGYTF